These 14 T cell receptor beta chains were sequenced from one sample in a study of metastatic and nonmetastatic thyroid tumors. Every patient was untreated before thyroid surgery. With MiXCR, TCRdb reprocessed the PCR reads. The sample has 25,000 or so clones; approximately 15% are singletons. Sequenced material: blood. The receptors here all came from a male donor with papillary thyroid cancer or a benign thyroid nodule (not recorded which). Some clones in this sample may be carry-over from other donors' samples.

The rearrangement links TRBV20-1 to TRBJ2-1; 9 bases agree with TRBD2. In germline, CDR1 is DFQATT, CDR2 SNEGSKA (reference sequence). The CDR3 loop spans 15 amino acids. CDR3 DNA: TGCATTTCGCTCTGGAGCGGGAGGCCCCGCAATGAGCAGTTCTTC. Translation: CISLWSGRPRNEQFF.

At least ten counts were recorded for this clone. The chain is built from TRBV30 and TRBJ1-4, with TRBD1 identical over 8 bases. The CDR3 is made up of 13 amino acids. The trim removed 6 bases at V and 8 bases at J, leaving 8 bases unmatched. Per germline, CDR1 GTSNPN and CDR2 SVGIG (reference sequence). The CDR3 DNA reads as TGTGCCTGTCAGGACAGGGCGGGGGAAAAACTGTTTTTT. It translates to CACQDRAGEKLFF.

The table lists this clone with many counts. The junction departs from germline at one end; a sequencing error may be responsible. This CDR3 is also generated by other DNA sequences in the sample. The chain carries TRBV19 and TRBJ2-7, with D possibly matching TRBD2 (6 bases). The CDR3 is made up of 15 amino acids. Germline V lookup: CDR1 LNHDA, CDR2 SQIVND (reference sequence). CDR3 coding DNA: TGCGCCAGTAGTCGGCGGGGTGACGGGGACTACGAGCAGTACTTC. This translates into CASSRRGDGDYEQYF.

The chain carries TRBV18 and TRBJ1-2; weak D call: TRBD1 (6 bases). Germline CDR1 reads KGHSH; CDR2 reads LQKENI. V lost 3 bases and J 6 bases, leaving 17 bases between the germline ends. This CDR3 is 15 amino acids long. The CDR3 spells CASSPYQVGGDGYTF. CDR3 coding DNA: TGTGCCAGCTCACCCTATCAGGTGGGGGGCGATGGCTACACCTTC.

Regarding this clone: This likely comes from a read error, as the CDR3 has no conserved phenylalanine or tryptophan at its end. Because the CDR3's place on the DNA is in doubt, the DNA is left out and the CDR3 is given as listed by TCRdb. Here the CDR3 reads CASSLGGLAGYTFGS. The chain joins TRBV5-8 to TRBJ2-5; TRBD1, as called in the table, went unchecked against the DNA. The CDR3 is 15 amino acids long, termini counted. The germline CDR1 and CDR2 sequences are SGHTS and YDEGEE.

This clone has at least ten counts. The rearrangement links TRBV28 to TRBJ1-1; perhaps TRBD1 as D (5 bases). V lost 6 bases and J 11 bases, leaving 16 bases between the germline ends. The germline gives CDR1 MDHEN, CDR2 SYDVKM. This CDR3 has 12 residues. The CDR3 spells CASRRGQERAFF. The DNA of the CDR3 is TGTGCCAGCAGGAGGGGCCAGGAAAGGGCTTTCTTT.

Many counts were recorded for this clone. The chain is built from TRBV29-1 and TRBJ2-7; D could derive from TRBD1 or TRBD2 (6 bases each). Germline V gene lookup returns CDR1 SQVTM and CDR2 ANQGSEA. CDR3 length: 13 residues. Trimming stripped 5 bases from V and 1 base from J, with 12 bases between. The CDR3 protein is CSVSKGGSYEQYF. For the CDR3, the DNA is TGCAGCGTTAGTAAAGGGGGGTCCTACGAGCAGTACTTC.

This chain joins TRBV30 and TRBJ2-5; a possible D gene is TRBD2 (5 bases). The CDR3 is 14 residues long. Germline CDR1 and CDR2: GTSNPN and SVGIG (reference sequence). V shed 0 bases and J shed 5 bases, with 13 bases lying between them. The CDR3 region has the DNA TGTGCCTGGAGTGTAAAAGGAGGTGGGGAGACCCAGTACTTC. Encoded protein: CAWSVKGGGETQYF. The full variable domain, its missing parts supplied by reference TRBV30 and TRBJ2-5, is SQTIHQWPATLVQPVGSPLSLECTVEGTSNPNLYWYRQAAGRGLQLLFYSVGIGQISSEVPQNLSASRPQDRQFILSSKKLLLSDSGFYLCAWSVKGGGETQYFGPGTRLLVL.

This clone is medium-sized. The chain carries TRBV28 and TRBJ1-5; D may be TRBD1 (5 bases). V lost 4 bases and J 4 bases, leaving 14 bases between the germline ends. CDR1 MDHEN and CDR2 SYDVKM come from the germline V gene. The CDR3 loop spans 15 amino acids. The CDR3 region has the DNA TGTGCCAGCAGTTCCCCTGACAGACTTAATCAGCCCCAGCATTTT. Translating gives CASSSPDRLNQPQHF.

In this sample, this clone turned up many times. The chain couples TRBV20-1 to TRBJ2-7; 9 nucleotides match TRBD2. V was clipped by 3 bases and J by 4 bases; unmatched bases: 4. Looked up from germline, CDR1 is DFQATT and CDR2 is SNEGSKA (reference sequence). The length of the CDR3 is 13 residues. The CDR3: CSASRGLAYEQYF. In DNA, the CDR3 is TGCAGTGCTAGCCGGGGACTAGCTTACGAGCAGTACTTC.

This clone was recorded many times. The rearrangement joins TRBV6-1 to TRBJ2-1, with TRBD2 matching 7 bases. Germline assignment: CDR1 MNHNS and CDR2 SASEGT. The CDR3 totals 13 residues. V lost 9 bases and J lost 4; bases outside the gene matches: 6. CDR3 bases: TGTGCCAGTACCGCGGGAGTTTACAATGAGCAGTTCTTC. Protein: CASTAGVYNEQFF.

This clone turned up a few times. The J gene is TRBJ2-7, the V gene TRBV27, with D hard to call. Looked up from germline, CDR1 is MNHEY and CDR2 is SMNVEV (reference sequence). The CDR3 totals 13 residues. Trimming took 3 bases from V and 10 from J, leaving 16 bases between them. This chain's CDR3 is CASSFVWVHRQYF. In nucleotides, the CDR3 is TGTGCCAGCAGTTTTGTCTGGGTACATAGACAGTACTTC.

This clone was detected only a few times. The chain links TRBV20-1 to TRBJ1-2; 7 nucleotides align to TRBD1. J gave up 0 bases and V 5 bases, and 3 bases lay outside the gene matches. Germline CDR1 is DFQATT and CDR2 is SNEGSKA (reference sequence). The CDR3 contains 13 residues. The CDR3, as DNA: TGCAGTGCTGGGGACAGAACTAACTATGGCTACACCTTC. Its protein is CSAGDRTNYGYTF.

The table lists this clone with many counts. The genes are TRBV5-1 and TRBJ1-2; D call uncertain. The CDR3 is made up of 12 amino acids. From germline, CDR1 is SGHRS and CDR2 YFSETQ. V was shortened by 5 bases and J by 4 bases, with 9 bases between the two germline ends. The DNA for the CDR3 is TGCGCCAGCAGGCGAGACGTCTATGGCTACACCTTC. It encodes CASRRDVYGYTF. Using reference TRBV5-1 and TRBJ1-2 for the parts outside the CDR3, the full variable domain is KAGVTQTPRYLIKTRGQQVTLSCSPISGHRSVSWYQQTPGQGLQFLFEYFSETQRNKGNFPGRFSGRQFSNSRSEMNVSTLELGDSALYLCASRRDVYGYTFGSGTRLTVV.